These 20 T cell receptor beta chains came from one sample sequenced in a study of T cells in Graves' hyperthyroidism and ophthalmopathy. There were TCR beta CDR3 regions amplified from RNA transcripts. HTBI primers were employed in a first-round RT-PCR of the TCR CDR3. TCRdb independently ran MiXCR on the multiplex PCR reads; one entry per CDR3 protein. The sample lists approximately 610,000 distinct CDR3 sequences; approximately 15% were seen once. Sequences were obtained from blood. The receptors originated from a woman younger than 30 with Graves' hyperthyroidism.

This clonotype was recorded at least ten times. The rearrangement joins TRBV12-3 or TRBV12-4 to TRBJ2-3; 7 bases agree with TRBD2. The CDR3 runs to 16 residues. The V segment lost 4 bases and the J segment 3 bases; nucleotides outside the gene matches: 10. CDR3 protein: CASSSPTSPETDTQYF. The CDR3, as DNA: TGTGCCAGCAGTTCCCCGACTAGCCCCGAGACAGATACGCAGTATTTT.

This clonotype was observed many times. This chain links TRBV6-4 with TRBJ2-2, with 10 bases fitting TRBD2. CDR3 length: 15 residues. J was trimmed by 4 bases and V by 5 bases; bases with no gene match: 4. The V gene's germline CDR1 is MRHNA and CDR2 SNTAGT. The CDR3 DNA reads TGTGCCAGCAGTAAACTAGCGGGAAGCACCGGGGAGCTGTTTTTT. Its translation is CASSKLAGSTGELFF.

This clonotype came up a few times. The genes are TRBV6-1 and TRBJ2-1; 9 positions match TRBD2. CDR1 and CDR2 from the germline V gene are MNHNS and SASEGT. Trimming cost V 2 bases and J 8 bases; bases outside gene matches: 13. The CDR3 spans 17 residues. The CDR3: CASSETAGGPLLDEQFF. DNA of the CDR3: TGTGCCAGCAGTGAAACAGCGGGGGGCCCTCTTTTGGATGAGCAGTTCTTC.

The chain couples TRBV7-2 to TRBJ1-1; no definite D call. Trimming stripped 1 base from V and 5 bases from J, with 8 bases between. This CDR3 is built from 13 residues. From germline, CDR1 is SGHTA and CDR2 FQGNSA. CDR3 sequence (DNA): TGTGCCAGCAGCTTAGATGGTAGTACTGAAGCTTTCTTT. It yields the protein CASSLDGSTEAFF.

The chain recombines TRBV19 with TRBJ1-1; 8 nucleotides match TRBD1. Germline V lookup: CDR1 LNHDA, CDR2 SQIVND (reference sequence). There are 13 residues in the CDR3. J lost 4 bases, V lost 9 bases, and 7 bases had no gene match. In DNA form, the CDR3 reads TGTGCCAGCAAGGCTACAGGGGGCACTGAAGCTTTCTTT. Translated: CASKATGGTEAFF.

This clonotype was seen only a few times. The chain is built from TRBV20-1 and TRBJ2-5, with 16 positions matching TRBD2. The CDR3 runs to 20 residues. From germline, CDR1 is DFQATT and CDR2 SNEGSKA (reference sequence). V lost 0 bases, J lost 0 bases, and 10 bases stayed unmatched. Here the CDR3 DNA reads TGCAGTGCTAGAGATCGTGGGACTAGCGGGGGGGCCCCGTACCAAGAGACCCAGTACTTC. Protein: CSARDRGTSGGAPYQETQYF.

This clonotype was recorded many times. J is TRBJ2-7 and V is TRBV2; TRBD1 aligns across 8 bases. Trimming cost V 5 bases and J 2 bases; bases outside gene matches: 2. Germline-derived CDR1 and CDR2 are SNHLY and FYNNEI. The CDR3 runs to 13 residues. CDR3 residues: CASSKQGAYEQYF. The DNA of the CDR3 is TGTGCCAGCAGTAAACAGGGGGCCTACGAGCAGTACTTC. The full variable domain, its missing parts supplied by reference TRBV2 and TRBJ2-7, is EPEVTQTPSHQVTQMGQEVILRCVPISNHLYFYWYRQILGQKVEFLVSFYNNEISEKSEIFDDQFSVERPDGSNFTLKIRSTKLEDSAMYFCASSKQGAYEQYFGPGTRLTVT.

The chain uses TRBV24-1 and TRBJ1-5; D call uncertain. Trimming left V 8 bases short and J 4 bases short, with 11 bases between. Per germline, CDR1 KGHDR and CDR2 SFDVKD. This CDR3 is 13 amino acids long. The DNA of the CDR3 is TGTGCCACCAATCCAGGAGGGAATCAGCCCCAGCATTTT. Translated: CATNPGGNQPQHF.

This clonotype has ten or more counts. This chain links TRBV19 with TRBJ1-5, with 8 bases lining up with TRBD1. J gave up 2 bases and V 5 bases, and 8 bases lay outside the gene matches. The germline CDR1 and CDR2 sequences are LNHDA and SQIVND (reference sequence). The length of the CDR3 is 16 residues. The CDR3 reads CASSRRGTGGNQPQHF. CDR3 coding DNA: TGTGCCAGTAGTCGTCGAGGGACAGGAGGCAATCAGCCCCAGCATTTT.

This clonotype came up a few times. V gene TRBV30 combines with J gene TRBJ2-6; 7 bases fit TRBD2. CDR3 length: 13 residues. Germline assignment: CDR1 GTSNPN and CDR2 SVGIG (reference sequence). Trimming cost V 6 bases and J 2 bases; bases outside gene matches: 1. This CDR3 reads CACGLAGANVLTF. The CDR3 coding sequence is TGTGCCTGCGGACTAGCTGGGGCCAACGTCCTGACTTTC.

The chain uses TRBV28 and TRBJ1-4, with no clear D. V was pared by 5 bases and J by 11 bases, with 9 bases between. The CDR3 is 11 residues long. The germline CDR1 and CDR2 sequences are MDHEN and SYDVKM. CDR3: CASSESWKLFF. CDR3 sequence (DNA): TGTGCCAGCAGTGAGTCTTGGAAACTGTTTTTT.

In its sample, this clonotype was seen many times. The chain is built from TRBV2 and TRBJ2-1, with D possibly TRBD1 on 6 matching bases. The CDR3 loop spans 16 amino acids. Germline CDR1 reads SNHLY; CDR2 reads FYNNEI. Trimming took 5 bases from V and 2 from J, leaving 16 bases between them. Here the CDR3 reads CASSPGSGAPYNEQFF. The CDR3 DNA reads as TGTGCCAGCAGTCCAGGGTCAGGGGCCCCCTACAATGAGCAGTTCTTC.

At least ten counts were recorded for this clonotype. V usage is TRBV29-1 and J usage is TRBJ1-2; no clear D. Trimming cost V 4 bases and J 2 bases, with 20 bases left between them. The germline V gene encodes CDR1 SQVTM and CDR2 ANQGSEA. The CDR3 is 16 amino acids. In nucleotides, the CDR3 is TGCAGCGTTGCCCCCCGAGGAGGGAGGGAAAACTATGGCTACACCTTC. This gives the protein CSVAPRGGRENYGYTF. The variable domain in full, with the rest retrieved from reference TRBV29-1 and TRBJ1-2, is SAVISQKPSRDICQRGTSLTIQCQVDSQVTMMFWYRQQPGQSLTLIATANQGSEATYESGFVIDKFPISRPNLTFSTLTVSNMSPEDSSIYLCSVAPRGGRENYGYTFGSGTRLTVV.

This clonotype was detected ten times or more. The CDR3 protein is CASSLGTGWGDTQYF. The CDR3 DNA follows: TGTGCCAGCAGCTTAGGGACAGGGTGGGGAGATACGCAGTATTTT. The chain uses TRBV11-2 and TRBJ2-3; 8 bases match TRBD1. J lost 5 bases, V lost 1 base, and 5 bases had no gene match. Germline V gene sequence: CDR1 SGHAT, CDR2 FQNNGV. The CDR3 spans 15 residues.

V is TRBV15 and J is TRBJ1-3, with a tentative D call TRBD1 (6 bases). V lost 6 bases to trimming and J lost 7 bases, with 16 bases between them. The CDR3 sequence is 14 residues long. The germline gives CDR1 LNHNV, CDR2 YYDKDF (reference sequence). The CDR3 DNA reads as TGTGCCACCAGGGGCAGGGGAGTATTTAACACCATATATTTT. This translates into CATRGRGVFNTIYF.

This clonotype was recorded a few times. V and J are TRBV12-5 and TRBJ2-3; D could derive from TRBD1 or TRBD2 (5 bases each). CDR3 length equals 15 residues. V was shortened by 5 bases and J by 5 bases, with 17 bases between the two germline ends. Germline values: CDR1 LGHNT, CDR2 FRNRAP. CDR3 DNA sequence: TGTGCTAGTGGTCCGGGGACCCAAGTAGAAGATACGCAGTATTTT. This sequence encodes CASGPGTQVEDTQYF.

This clonotype was observed at least ten times. CDR3 protein: CASSGTENSPLHF. The CDR3, as DNA: TGTGCCAGCAGCGGGACAGAAAATTCACCCCTCCACTTT. The rearrangement uses TRBV6-2 or TRBV6-3 and TRBJ1-6, with TRBD1 identical over 7 bases. Germline V CDR1 and CDR2: MNHEY, SVGEGT. The CDR3 is made up of 13 amino acids. J was trimmed by 7 bases and V by 6 bases; bases with no gene match: 3.

This clonotype has at least ten counts. The V call is TRBV6-2 or TRBV6-3, the J call TRBJ2-1; D gene ambiguous. Germline V gene lookup returns CDR1 MNHEY and CDR2 SVGEGT. This CDR3 has 12 residues. Trimming cost V 7 bases and J 8 bases, with 12 bases left between them. The CDR3 bases are TGTGCCAGCACTCGAGTGGGCGATGAGCAGTTCTTC. Protein product: CASTRVGDEQFF.

This clonotype came up many times. This rearrangement joins TRBV11-2 to TRBJ2-1, with TRBD1 as a possible D gene (7 bases). CDR3 length: 16 residues. V was clipped by 4 bases and J by 7 bases, with 20 bases between them. The germline V gene has CDR1 SGHAT and CDR2 FQNNGV. The CDR3 DNA follows: TGTGCCAGCAGCTCTGGCGTCGAGGGGGCGGGGAATGAGCAGTTCTTC. Amino acids: CASSSGVEGAGNEQFF.

The chain links TRBV25-1 to TRBJ2-6; D gene ambiguous. The germline CDR1 and CDR2 sequences are MGHDK and SYGVNS. The CDR3 length is 17 residues. Trimming left V 2 bases short and J 0 bases short, with 11 bases between. The CDR3 region is CASSEIAVSSGANVLTF. The CDR3 coding sequence is TGTGCCAGCAGTGAAATAGCCGTCAGCTCTGGGGCCAACGTCCTGACTTTC.